The 30 T cell receptor beta chains given below trace back to one sample, sequenced in a study of blood T cell repertoires in COVID-19. TCRdb's table, derived via immunoSEQ multiplex PCR, lists solely in-frame clones and lacks some. The profile shows approximately 140,000 clones, 80% to 85% of them singletons. Sequenced input: peripheral blood. These receptors were taken from a human donor in a cohort sampled during active COVID-19.

This clone was seen only once. This CDR3 reads CASSARQGRTEAFF. CDR3 coding DNA: TGCGCCAGCAGCGCGAGACAGGGGCGGACTGAAGCTTTCTTT. The chain has TRBV4-1 and TRBJ1-1, with 8 bases that match TRBD1. J lost 5 bases, V lost 5 bases, and 7 bases had no gene match. This CDR3 has 14 residues. Looked up from germline, CDR1 is MGHRA and CDR2 is YSYEKL.

This rearrangement joins TRBV7-8 to TRBJ2-7; D gene ambiguous. V lost 5 bases and J lost 7, with 9 bases in between. Per germline, CDR1 SGHVS and CDR2 FQNEAQ. This CDR3 is built from 11 residues. CDR3 sequence: CASSRSSEQYF. For the CDR3, the DNA is TGTGCCAGCAGCCGGAGCTCGGAGCAGTACTTC.

This clone was observed a single time. The conserved phenylalanine or tryptophan normally closing the CDR3 is absent here, so this likely arose from a read error. The DNA is left out, because the CDR3 cannot be placed on it with certainty; the CDR3 is given as TCRdb lists it. The chain is built from TRBV5-6 and TRBJ1-2. Germline V gene sequence: CDR1 SGHDT, CDR2 YYEEEE. The CDR3 has 12 amino acids, counting both end residues. The CDR3 spells CASSWGEGPLLS.

This clone was detected a few times. The rearrangement joins TRBV18 to TRBJ1-6, with 11 bases fitting TRBD1. Germline V gives CDR1 KGHSH, CDR2 LQKENI. This CDR3 has 16 amino acids. With 3 bases clipped from V and 6 bases from J, the junction kept 4 bases outside the gene matches. The CDR3 region is CASSPGQGASNSPLHF. The CDR3 coding sequence is TGTGCCAGCTCACCCGGACAGGGGGCTTCTAATTCACCCCTCCACTTT.

This sequence joins TRBV14 and TRBJ2-7; TRBD1 matches 10 bases. Germline V CDR1 and CDR2: SGHDN, FVKESK. This CDR3 is built from 17 residues. Trimming took 1 base from V and 4 from J; bases not matched to a gene: 10. CDR3 DNA: TGTGCCAGCAGCCAAGGTCTATCCTGGGGACAGGGGTACGAGCAGTACTTC. The encoded protein is CASSQGLSWGQGYEQYF.

The V and J genes are TRBV2 and TRBJ1-2; D uncertain. The ends were cut back, 0 bases at V and 8 bases at J, with 16 bases in the middle. Germline V gene sequence: CDR1 SNHLY, CDR2 FYNNEI. The CDR3 is 15 residues long. The DNA for the CDR3 is TGTGCCAGCAGTGAAGCGGTTAAAGGAGCGGGGGGCTACACCTTC. Protein: CASSEAVKGAGGYTF.

This rearrangement joins TRBV6-6 to TRBJ2-7; D is unresolved. Trimming pared 0 bases from V and 6 bases from J, leaving 12 bases between. From germline, CDR1 is MNHNY and CDR2 SVGAGI (reference sequence). CDR3 length equals 14 residues. The CDR3 sequence: CASSYSIQPAEQYF. CDR3 DNA sequence: TGTGCCAGCAGTTACTCGATACAGCCCGCCGAGCAGTACTTC.

To note about this clone: The sample has other DNA sequences that encode this CDR3 too. The chain employs TRBV7-2 and TRBJ2-1, with D hard to call. CDR1 and CDR2 (germline): SGHTA, FQGNSA. Trimming removed 5 bases at V and 0 bases at J, with 5 bases between. The CDR3 runs 13 residues. CDR3 loop: CASSRSSYNEQFF. The CDR3 DNA reads TGTGCCAGCAGCCGTTCCTCCTACAATGAGCAGTTCTTC. The complete variable domain, with remaining parts taken from reference TRBV7-2 and TRBJ2-1, reads GAGVSQSPSNKVTEKGKDVELRCDPISGHTALYWYRQSLGQGLEFLIYFQGNSAPDKSGLPSDRFSAERTGGSVSTLTIQRTQQEDSAVYLCASSRSSYNEQFFGPGTRLTVL.

V gene TRBV2 combines with J gene TRBJ1-2, with 11 bases identical to TRBD1. CDR1 is SNHLY and CDR2 is FYNNEI in the germline V gene. The CDR3 is 15 residues long. The V segment lost 6 bases and the J segment 4 bases; nucleotides outside the gene matches: 7. The CDR3 region has the DNA TGTGCCAGCAGGCGGACAGGGGGCGATCGCTATGGCTACACCTTC. This encodes CASRRTGGDRYGYTF.

The rearrangement uses TRBV24-1 and TRBJ1-1; 8 bases are shared with TRBD1. With V trimmed by 8 bases and J by 5 bases, 6 bases remained unmatched. Germline values: CDR1 KGHDR, CDR2 SFDVKD. The CDR3 totals 13 residues. The DNA for the CDR3 is TGTGCCACCACGACAGGGGTAGGAACTGAAGCTTTCTTT. This translates into CATTTGVGTEAFF.

About this clone: This CDR3 is also generated by other DNA sequences in the sample. This rearrangement joins TRBV29-1 to TRBJ2-2; maybe TRBD2 (7 bases). The CDR3 totals 13 residues. Trimming removed 3 bases at V and 5 bases at J, with 10 bases between. Germline V CDR1 and CDR2: SQVTM, ANQGSEA. CDR3 coding DNA: TGCAGCGTTGACAGGGGAGGGACCGGGGAGCTGTTTTTT. Its translation is CSVDRGGTGELFF.

The chain links TRBV2 to TRBJ1-3, with 7 bases that match TRBD1. CDR3 length: 17 amino acids. Germline loops: CDR1 SNHLY, CDR2 FYNNEI. Trimming took 7 bases from V and 3 from J; bases not matched to a gene: 15. CDR3 residues: CASIQTSGQEGGNTIYF. The CDR3 bases are TGTGCCAGCATCCAGACCAGTGGACAGGAAGGTGGAAACACCATATATTTT.

J is TRBJ2-1 and V is TRBV27; the D is unclear. Germline loops: CDR1 MNHEY, CDR2 SMNVEV (reference sequence). The CDR3 loop spans 13 amino acids. Trimming removed 2 bases at V and 3 bases at J, with 5 bases between. This chain's CDR3 is CASSLQRYNEQFF. In DNA, the CDR3 is TGTGCCAGCAGTTTACAGCGCTACAATGAGCAGTTCTTC.

The chain couples TRBV3-1 (or the pseudogene TRBV3-2) to TRBJ1-1; D not resolved. V was pared by 1 base and J by 0 bases, with 9 bases between. Germline CDR1 is LGHDT and CDR2 is YNNKEL (reference sequence). This CDR3 comprises 15 residues. The DNA for the CDR3 is TGTGCCAGCAGCCAAGGTCGGCGGATGAACACTGAAGCTTTCTTT. It encodes CASSQGRRMNTEAFF.

The chain uses TRBV28 and TRBJ1-2; the match to TRBD1 covers 7 bases. V was pared by 3 bases and J by 7 bases, with 5 bases of the junction left unmatched. The CDR3 is made up of 13 amino acids. Germline V gene lookup returns CDR1 MDHEN and CDR2 SYDVKM. CDR3 region: CASSLTGQGGYTF. In DNA, the CDR3 is TGTGCCAGCAGTTTGACAGGGCAAGGTGGCTACACCTTC.

V usage is TRBV7-2 and J usage is TRBJ1-3; D is ambiguous. With 5 bases removed from V and 2 bases from J, the gap between germline ends came to 10 bases. CDR3 length: 14 residues. CDR1 is SGHTA, CDR2 FQGNSA, per germline. The CDR3 region is CASSPGQAGNTIYF. CDR3 DNA sequence: TGTGCCAGCAGCCCTGGGCAGGCTGGAAACACCATATATTTT. Full variable domain (missing parts from reference TRBV7-2 and TRBJ1-3): GAGVSQSPSNKVTEKGKDVELRCDPISGHTALYWYRQSLGQGLEFLIYFQGNSAPDKSGLPSDRFSAERTGGSVSTLTIQRTQQEDSAVYLCASSPGQAGNTIYFGEGSWLTVV.

V is TRBV6-5 and J is TRBJ2-7; 9 bases fit TRBD2. V lost 6 bases, J lost 0 bases, and 6 bases stayed unmatched. The CDR3 has 15 amino acids. Germline CDR1 reads MNHEY; CDR2 reads SVGAGI. CDR3 sequence reads: CASSGLASNSYEQYF. For the CDR3, the DNA is TGTGCCAGCAGCGGACTAGCGTCGAACTCCTACGAGCAGTACTTC.

The CDR3 nucleotides are TGTGCCAGCAGTTTCAGTTCCGGGCGGGAAGGCTACACCTTC. Its translation: CASSFSSGREGYTF. The chain employs TRBV28 and TRBJ1-2; D not certain. With 3 bases removed from V and 8 bases from J, the gap between germline ends came to 16 bases. This CDR3 region has 14 residues. Germline CDR1 MDHEN, CDR2 SYDVKM.

The chain has TRBV18 and TRBJ1-4; D possibly corresponds to TRBD1 (5 bases). V shed 4 bases and J shed 8 bases, with 20 bases lying between them. This CDR3 is built from 16 residues. CDR1 is KGHSH, CDR2 LQKENI, per germline. CDR3 DNA: TGTGCCAGCTCACACCGGCGACCCACCGGGGGGGAAAAACTGTTTTTT. It encodes CASSHRRPTGGEKLFF.

V usage is TRBV5-5 and J usage is TRBJ2-3; D is unclear. The CDR3 totals 15 residues. In germline, CDR1 is SGHKS, CDR2 YYEKEE (reference sequence). Trimming left V 5 bases short and J 2 bases short, with 15 bases between. CDR3 sequence: CASRPRGPLTDTQYF. The DNA of the CDR3 is TGTGCCAGCAGGCCAAGAGGCCCCCTCACAGATACGCAGTATTTT.

The rearrangement uses TRBV7-2 and TRBJ2-2, with D possibly TRBD2 on 5 matching bases. The CDR3 spans 14 residues. V gave up 6 bases and J gave up 8 bases, with 16 bases separating them. Germline CDR1 reads SGHTA; CDR2 reads FQGNSA. CDR3 bases: TGTGCCAGCAGGTTCCTCACCCCGGGAGGGGAGCTGTTTTTT. It translates to CASRFLTPGGELFF.

V usage is TRBV5-4 and J usage is TRBJ1-1; D not certain. The CDR3 loop spans 12 amino acids. Germline V lookup: CDR1 SGHNT, CDR2 YYREEE (reference sequence). V lost 5 bases and J lost 8, with 13 bases in between. CDR3 DNA sequence: TGTGCCAGCAGTCTGGACTCTAGCGAAGCTTTCTTT. The encoded protein is CASSLDSSEAFF. Full variable domain (remainder filled in from reference TRBV5-4 and TRBJ1-1): ETGVTQSPTHLIKTRGQQVTLRCSSQSGHNTVSWYQQALGQGPQFIFQYYREEENGRGNFPPRFSGLQFPNYSSELNVNALELDDSALYLCASSLDSSEAFFGQGTRLTVV.

J is TRBJ1-6 and V is TRBV5-1; perhaps TRBD1 as D (6 bases). The CDR3 extends over 14 amino acids. Germline V gene data show CDR1 as SGHRS and CDR2 as YFSETQ. Trimming pared 5 bases from V and 7 bases from J, leaving 13 bases between. The CDR3 loop reads CASRPGEENSPLHF. CDR3 nucleotide sequence: TGCGCCAGCAGACCAGGGGAAGAGAATTCACCCCTCCACTTT.

This chain connects TRBV2 to TRBJ1-1; maybe TRBD1 (5 bases). The CDR3 extends over 17 amino acids. Trimming left V 6 bases short and J 0 bases short, with 20 bases between. Germline lookup yields CDR1 SNHLY and CDR2 FYNNEI. CDR3 residues: CASRGRGGRAVNTEAFF. CDR3 DNA sequence: TGTGCCAGCAGGGGACGGGGAGGACGTGCAGTGAACACTGAAGCTTTCTTT.

V gene TRBV10-3 combines with J gene TRBJ2-5, with 7 bases fitting TRBD2. This CDR3 contains 17 residues. CDR1 and CDR2 from the germline V gene are ENHRY and SYGVKD. V shed 6 bases and J 1 base; nucleotides not matched to a gene: 14. The CDR3 sequence: CAISPAWGGGAQETQYF. In DNA form, the CDR3 reads TGTGCCATCAGCCCGGCCTGGGGCGGGGGAGCCCAAGAGACCCAGTACTTC.

The chain carries TRBV28 and TRBJ1-2; D call uncertain. V was trimmed by 5 bases and J by 4 bases, leaving 20 bases between them. Germline V gives CDR1 MDHEN, CDR2 SYDVKM. The CDR3 extends over 16 amino acids. CDR3 loop: CASSLRGGSAVYGYTF. The CDR3 nucleotides read TGTGCCAGCAGTCTCCGAGGAGGGTCCGCCGTCTATGGCTACACCTTC.

The chain is built from TRBV19 and TRBJ2-7; 8 nucleotides line up with TRBD1. After removal of 4 bases from V and 3 bases from J, the junction contained 5 bases not matched to a gene. The CDR3 covers 14 residues. CDR1 is LNHDA, CDR2 SQIVND, per germline (reference sequence). The CDR3 DNA follows: TGTGCCAGTAGTACCCCGGGACAGGACTACGAGCAGTACTTC. This sequence encodes CASSTPGQDYEQYF. Full variable domain (remainder filled in from reference TRBV19 and TRBJ2-7): DGGITQSPKYLFRKEGQNVTLSCEQNLNHDAMYWYRQDPGQGLRLIYYSQIVNDFQKGDIAEGYSVSREKKESFPLTVTSAQKNPTAFYLCASSTPGQDYEQYFGPGTRLTVT.

This rearrangement joins TRBV3-1 (or the pseudogene TRBV3-2) to TRBJ2-2; D is unresolved. CDR3 length: 13 amino acids. With 1 base removed from V and 6 bases from J, the gap between germline ends came to 6 bases. Germline CDR1 reads LGHDT; CDR2 reads YNNKEL (reference sequence). The CDR3 spells CASSQGGSGELFF. The CDR3 DNA reads TGTGCCAGCAGCCAAGGAGGTTCCGGGGAGCTGTTTTTT.

This clone was observed a single time. The rearrangement links TRBV12-2 to TRBJ2-3; TRBD2 is the table's D call and was not checked against the DNA. TRBV12-2 is flagged as a pseudogene. This CDR3 is 18 amino acids long. This CDR3 is CASRFHRVRGVVTDTQYF. The CDR3 nucleotides are TGTGCAAGTCGCTTCCATAGGGTACGGGGAGTAGTTACAGATACGCAGTATTTT.

The CDR3 DNA follows: TGTGCCAGTAGTACGGGACAGGGGGCCAGTCGATCGAGCGGCTACACCTTC. Translated: CASSTGQGASRSSGYTF. The rearrangement links TRBV19 to TRBJ1-2, with 12 nucleotides matching TRBD1. Germline V gene data show CDR1 as LNHDA and CDR2 as SQIVND (reference sequence). CDR3 size: 17 residues. V dropped 4 bases and J dropped 8; count of bases not matched to a gene: 14.